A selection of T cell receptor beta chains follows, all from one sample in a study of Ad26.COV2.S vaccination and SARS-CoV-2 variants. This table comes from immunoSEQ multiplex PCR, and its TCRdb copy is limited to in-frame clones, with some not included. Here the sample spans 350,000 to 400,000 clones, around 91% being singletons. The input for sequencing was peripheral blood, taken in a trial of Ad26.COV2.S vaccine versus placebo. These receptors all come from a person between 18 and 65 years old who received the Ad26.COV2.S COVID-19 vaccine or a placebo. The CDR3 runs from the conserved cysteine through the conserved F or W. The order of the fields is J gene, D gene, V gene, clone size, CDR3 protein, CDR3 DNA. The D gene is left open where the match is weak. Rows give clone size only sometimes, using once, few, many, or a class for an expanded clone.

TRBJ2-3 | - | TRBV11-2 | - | CASSLGPYSTDTQYF | TGTGCCAGCAGCTTAGGACCTTACAGCACAGATACGCAGTATTTT
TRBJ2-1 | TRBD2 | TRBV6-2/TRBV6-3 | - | CASSLTSGYYNEQFF | TGTGCCAGCAGCTTGACTAGCGGGTACTACAATGAGCAGTTCTTC
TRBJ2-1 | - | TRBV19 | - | CASSILDGNNEQFF | TGTGCCAGTAGTATATTGGACGGAAACAATGAGCAGTTCTTC
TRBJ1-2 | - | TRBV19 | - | CASSIIAERDLYGYTF | TGTGCCAGTAGTATAATTGCGGAGAGGGACCTATATGGCTACACCTTC
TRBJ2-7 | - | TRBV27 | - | CASSPRGDSYEQYF | TGTGCCAGCAGTCCGAGGGGGGACAGCTACGAGCAGTACTTC
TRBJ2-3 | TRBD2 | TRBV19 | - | CASSPTSGSVTDTQYF | TGTGCCAGTAGTCCGACTAGCGGGAGTGTAACAGATACGCAGTATTTT
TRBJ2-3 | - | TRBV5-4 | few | CASSLATFTDTQYF | TGTGCCAGCAGCTTGGCCACATTCACAGATACGCAGTATTTT
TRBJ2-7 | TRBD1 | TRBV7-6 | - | CASSSRSTGFSYEQYF | TGTGCCAGCAGCTCCAGGTCGACAGGGTTTTCCTACGAGCAGTACTTC
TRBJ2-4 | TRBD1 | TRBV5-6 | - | CASSYDRGLTKNIQYF | TGTGCCAGCAGCTACGACAGGGGGCTTACCAAAAACATTCAGTACTTC
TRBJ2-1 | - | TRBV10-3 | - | CAISRPGAGNEQFF | TGTGCCATCAGTCGCCCGGGGGCGGGCAATGAGCAGTTCTTC
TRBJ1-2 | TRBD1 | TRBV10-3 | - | CAITETGIYGYTF | TGTGCCATCACTGAGACAGGGATTTATGGCTACACCTTC
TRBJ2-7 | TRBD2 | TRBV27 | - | CASSLSRRLAGVSEQYF | TGTGCCAGCAGTTTGTCACGCCGACTAGCGGGAGTTAGCGAGCAGTACTTC
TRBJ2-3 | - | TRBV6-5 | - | CASRGGVGGAATQYF | TGTGCCAGCAGGGGGGGAGTCGGAGGGGCTGCAACGCAGTATTTT
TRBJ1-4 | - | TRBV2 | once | CATTGQNEKLFF | TGTGCCACCACTGGACAGAATGAAAAACTGTTTTTT
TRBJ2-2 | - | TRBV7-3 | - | CASSFIETGELFF | TGTGCCAGCAGCTTCATAGAAACCGGGGAGCTGTTTTTT
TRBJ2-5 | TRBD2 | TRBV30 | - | CAWREGLPSGSRQETQYF | TGTGCCTGGAGGGAAGGGTTACCTAGCGGGAGTCGGCAAGAGACCCAGTACTTC
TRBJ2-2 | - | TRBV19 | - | CASTPGGRGVTGELFF | TGTGCCAGTACCCCCGGGGGGAGGGGGGTCACCGGGGAGCTGTTTTTT
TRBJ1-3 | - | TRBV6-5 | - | CASRSVGNTIYF | TGTGCCAGCAGATCTGTAGGGAACACCATATATTTT
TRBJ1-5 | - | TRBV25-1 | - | CASGGFGNQPQHF | TGTGCCAGCGGTGGTTTTGGCAATCAGCCCCAGCATTTT
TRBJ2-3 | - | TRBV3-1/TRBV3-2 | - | CASSPYGSTDTQYF | TGTGCCAGCAGCCCCTATGGTAGCACAGATACGCAGTATTTT
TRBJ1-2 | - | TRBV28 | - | CASSLTGGNYGYTF | TGTGCCAGCAGTTTGACTGGGGGGAACTATGGCTACACCTTC
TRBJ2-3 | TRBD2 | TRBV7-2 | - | CASSLEASGRYWTDTQYF | TGTGCCAGCAGCTTAGAAGCTAGCGGGAGATATTGGACAGATACGCAGTATTTT
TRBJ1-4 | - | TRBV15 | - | CATSRDPGRSEKLFF | TGTGCCACCAGCAGAGATCCCGGCCGATCGGAAAAACTGTTTTTT
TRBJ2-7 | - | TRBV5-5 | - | CASSLESGRGSYEQYF | TGTGCCAGCAGCTTGGAGTCCGGGCGGGGCTCCTACGAGCAGTACTTC
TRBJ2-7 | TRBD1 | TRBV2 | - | CASRPGQGWNEQYF | TGTGCCAGCAGGCCGGGACAGGGGTGGAACGAGCAGTACTTC
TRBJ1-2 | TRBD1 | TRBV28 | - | CASSFMGGQGVYGYTF | TGTGCCAGCAGTTTTATGGGGGGACAGGGGGTTTACGGCTACACCTTC
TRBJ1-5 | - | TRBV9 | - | CASSGGVINQPQHF | TGTGCCAGCTCTGGAGGGGTTATCAATCAGCCCCAGCATTTT
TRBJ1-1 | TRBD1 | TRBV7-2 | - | CASSLKGAGTEAFF | TGTGCCAGCAGCTTAAAGGGGGCTGGCACTGAAGCTTTCTTT
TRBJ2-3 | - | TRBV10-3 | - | CAISESNSPMWYF | TGTGCCATCAGTGAGTCAAACAGCCCTATGTGGTATTTT
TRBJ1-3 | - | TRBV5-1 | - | CASRDNSGNTIYF | TGCGCCAGCAGGGACAACTCTGGAAACACCATATATTTT
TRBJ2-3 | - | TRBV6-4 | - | CASSEGPGETDTQYF | TGTGCCAGCAGTGAAGGTCCAGGGGAAACAGATACGCAGTATTTT
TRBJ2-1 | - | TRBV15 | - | CATSRVGLASHEQFF | TGTGCCACCAGCAGAGTAGGCCTAGCGAGCCATGAGCAGTTCTTC
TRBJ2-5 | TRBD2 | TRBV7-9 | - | CASSFFRLAQETQYF | TGTGCCAGCAGCTTCTTCAGACTAGCTCAAGAGACCCAGTACTTC
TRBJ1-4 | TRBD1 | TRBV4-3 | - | CASSQVPGGKGEKLFF | TGCGCCAGCAGCCAAGTCCCAGGGGGCAAGGGTGAAAAACTGTTTTTT
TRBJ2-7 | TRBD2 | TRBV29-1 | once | CSVVSGREYEQYF | TGCAGCGTTGTCAGCGGGAGGGAGTACGAGCAGTACTTC
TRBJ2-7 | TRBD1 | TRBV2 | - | CASSFGPEGQNYEQYF | TGTGCCAGCAGTTTCGGACCAGAGGGACAGAACTACGAGCAGTACTTC
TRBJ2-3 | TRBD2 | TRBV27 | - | CASSAQLAGLTDTQYF | TGTGCCAGCAGTGCACAACTAGCGGGCCTCACAGATACGCAGTATTTT
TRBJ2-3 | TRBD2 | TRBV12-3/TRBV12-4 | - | CASSPGRGDTQYF | TGTGCCAGCAGCCCGGGGAGGGGAGATACGCAGTATTTT
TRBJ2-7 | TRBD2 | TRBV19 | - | CASRLTGTSGSFHEQYF | TGTGCCAGTAGGTTGACCGGAACTAGCGGGAGTTTCCACGAGCAGTACTTC
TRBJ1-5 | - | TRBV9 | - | CASSSGISNQPQHF | TGTGCCAGCAGCAGTGGAATTTCCAATCAGCCCCAGCATTTT
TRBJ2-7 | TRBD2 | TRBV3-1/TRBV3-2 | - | CASSQEGLGGEQYF | TGTGCCAGCAGCCAAGAGGGACTAGGGGGCGAGCAGTACTTC
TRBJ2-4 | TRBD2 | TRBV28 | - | CATWTSGTHSSKNIQYF | TGTGCCACTTGGACTAGCGGGACCCACTCGAGCAAAAACATTCAGTACTTC
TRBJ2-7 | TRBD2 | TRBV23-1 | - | CASSQRPSGRAAYEQYF | TGCGCCAGCAGTCAAAGGCCTAGCGGGAGGGCCGCGTACGAGCAGTACTTC
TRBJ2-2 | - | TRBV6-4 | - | CASIPPRVNTGELFF | TGTGCCAGCATCCCCCCCCGGGTTAACACCGGGGAGCTGTTTTTT
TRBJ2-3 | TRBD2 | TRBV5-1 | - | CASSLAGKSTDTQYF | TGCGCCAGCAGCTTAGCGGGGAAAAGCACAGATACGCAGTATTTT
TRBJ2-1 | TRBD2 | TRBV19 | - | CASSIRVTSGSYGEQFF | TGTGCCAGTAGTATTCGGGTCACTAGCGGGAGTTACGGTGAGCAGTTCTTC
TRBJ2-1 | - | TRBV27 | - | CASSLEGHTNNEQFF | TGTGCCAGCAGTTTAGAGGGACATACTAACAATGAGCAGTTCTTC
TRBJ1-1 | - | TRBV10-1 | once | CASTFLGGAFF | TGCGCCAGCACCTTCCTGGGAGGCGCTTTCTTT